This record concerns one TCR beta chain sequence. How the authors handled the data: Amplification from reference gene primers served as the basis for estimated nucleated cell counts. The assay was immunoSEQ multiplex PCR, and TCRdb's table has in-frame clones only and misses some. V and J calls plus clone size are reproduced from that table; the DNA served to infer D and trimming. The data contain some 240,000 clones, around 87% of them singletons. The record originates from a study of blood T cell repertoires in COVID-19. Across the study: The United States, Italy and Spain were the sources of the acute and convalescent COVID-19 samples. In each case, the material was cDNA or gDNA derived from T cells, B-cell-depleted T cells, or PBMCs.

The V end was cut by 3 bases, the J end by 0 bases, with 14 bases between. Germline assignment: CDR1 MGHDK and CDR2 SYGVNS. CDR3 length: 16 amino acids. This TCR derives from a man between 60 and 75 years old who had recovered from COVID-19. The chain is built from TRBV25-1 and TRBJ1-1; D is undetermined. Sequenced input: peripheral blood. The CDR3, as DNA: TGTGCCAGCAGTGAGTCAGGCCTTGGTATGAACACTGAAGCTTTCTTT. Protein: CASSESGLGMNTEAFF.